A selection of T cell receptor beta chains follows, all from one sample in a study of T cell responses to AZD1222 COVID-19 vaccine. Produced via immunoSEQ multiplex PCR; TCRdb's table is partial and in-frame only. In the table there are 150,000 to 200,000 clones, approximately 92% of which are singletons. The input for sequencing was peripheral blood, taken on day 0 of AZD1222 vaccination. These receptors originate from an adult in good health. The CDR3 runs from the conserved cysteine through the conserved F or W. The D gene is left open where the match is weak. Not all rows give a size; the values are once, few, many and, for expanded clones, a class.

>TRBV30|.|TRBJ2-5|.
TGTGCCTGGAGTAAACAGGGAGAAGAGACCCAGTACTTC
CAWSKQGEETQYF
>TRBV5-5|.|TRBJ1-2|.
TGTGCCACCGGGAGCCCGTTCGGACAGATTAATGGCTACACCTTC
CATGSPFGQINGYTF
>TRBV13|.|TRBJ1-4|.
TGTGCCAGCAGCTCGTCTGTGTCTAACGAAAAACTGTTTTTT
CASSSSVSNEKLFF
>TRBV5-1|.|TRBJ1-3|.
TGCGCCAGCAAACGCGGCACTGGAAACACCATATATTTT
CASKRGTGNTIYF
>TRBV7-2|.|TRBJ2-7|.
TGTGCCAGCAGCTTAGACGTAGGGTTCGACGAGCAGTACTTC
CASSLDVGFDEQYF
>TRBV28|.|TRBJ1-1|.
TGTGCCAGCAGTTTAGAAGGGGCTGAAGCTTTCTTT
CASSLEGAEAFF
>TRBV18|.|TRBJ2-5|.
TGTGCCAGCTCACCTACAGGGACGCAAGAGACCCAGTACTTC
CASSPTGTQETQYF
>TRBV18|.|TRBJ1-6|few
TGTGCCGGCAAAGCCAGAGGGAATAATTCACCCCTCCACTTT
CAGKARGNNSPLHF
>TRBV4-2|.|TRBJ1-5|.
TGTGCCAGCAGCCAAGATAACAAGGGAAATCAGCCCCAGCATTTT
CASSQDNKGNQPQHF
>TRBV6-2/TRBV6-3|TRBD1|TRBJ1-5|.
TGTGCCAGCAGTTACTTTCGCGGGGGACAGATTTCACCCCAGCATTTT
CASSYFRGGQISPQHF
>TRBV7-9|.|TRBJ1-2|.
TGTGCCAGCAGCTTAGTACAGGCTGGCTACACCTTC
CASSLVQAGYTF
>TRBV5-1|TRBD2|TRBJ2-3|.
TGCGCCAGCAGCCTGCGGGGGGGCCGGGATACGCAGTATTTT
CASSLRGGRDTQYF
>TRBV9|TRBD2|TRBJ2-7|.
TGTGCCAGCAGCCCAAGCGGGGGACGCTCCTACGAGCAGTACTTC
CASSPSGGRSYEQYF
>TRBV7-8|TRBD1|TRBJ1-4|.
TGTGCCAGCAGCGTAGGGACAGGCGGAAATGAAAAACTGTTTTTT
CASSVGTGGNEKLFF
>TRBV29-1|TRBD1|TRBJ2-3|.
TGCAGCGTGGGGACAGGGGCAGATACGCAGTATTTT
CSVGTGADTQYF
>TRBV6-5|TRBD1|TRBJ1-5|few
TGTGCCAGCAGCACGGGACAGCTCAAGGGGGGGCCCCAGCATTTT
CASSTGQLKGGPQHF
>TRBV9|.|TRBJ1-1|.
TGTGCCAGCAGCCCAGGCAGAGTTAACACTGAAGCTTTCTTT
CASSPGRVNTEAFF
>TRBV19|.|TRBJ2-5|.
TGTGCCAGTAGTATCCTGGGTAAACAAGAGACCCAGTACTTC
CASSILGKQETQYF
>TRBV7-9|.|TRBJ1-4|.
TGTGCCAGCAGCCCTAGGGCACTTAATGAAAAACTGTTTTTT
CASSPRALNEKLFF
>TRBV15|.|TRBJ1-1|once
TGTGCCACCAGCAGAGACTTGATGAACACTGAAGCTTTCTTT
CATSRDLMNTEAFF
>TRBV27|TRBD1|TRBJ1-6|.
TGTGCCAGCAGTTTAGGGGGACAGTTAGTCCTCCACTTT
CASSLGGQLVLHF
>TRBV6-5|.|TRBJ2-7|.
TGTGCCAGCAGTTACTCGATTCGTGCGGCTTCCTACGAGCAGTACTTC
CASSYSIRAASYEQYF
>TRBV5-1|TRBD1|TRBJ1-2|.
TGCGCCAGCAGCGAAAGGACAGGGGGCAGCAGTGGCTACACCTTC
CASSERTGGSSGYTF
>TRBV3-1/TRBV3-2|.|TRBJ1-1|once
TGTGCCAGCAGCCAAGATATAGGTTTTTGGAGGACTGAAGCTTTCTTT
CASSQDIGFWRTEAFF
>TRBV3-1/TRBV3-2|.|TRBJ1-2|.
TGTGCCAGCAGCCAAGACTTCCCCCGGGGACAATTCTATGGCTACACCTTC
CASSQDFPRGQFYGYTF
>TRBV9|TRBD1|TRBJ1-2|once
TGTGCCAGCAGCGGAAGCGGGGACAGGGGGAGGTATGGCTACACCTTC
CASSGSGDRGRYGYTF
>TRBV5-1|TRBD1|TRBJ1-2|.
TGCGCCAGCAGGGGAGGGACAGGGCCCTTCGTCCCCTATGGCTACACCTTC
CASRGGTGPFVPYGYTF
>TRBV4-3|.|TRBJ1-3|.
TGCGCCAGCAGCCAATCAGGCAGCTCTGGAAACACCATATATTTT
CASSQSGSSGNTIYF
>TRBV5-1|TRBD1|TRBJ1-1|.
TGCGCCAGCAGCTTGTTGCTGGGACAGGGGGCTTTCTTT
CASSLLLGQGAFF
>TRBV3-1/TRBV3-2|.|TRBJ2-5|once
TGTGCCAGCTCCCGGGAGACCCAGTACTTC
CASSRETQYF
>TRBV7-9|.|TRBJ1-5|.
TGTGCCAGCAGCTTAGGCAGCTATAGCAATCAGCCCCAGCATTTT
CASSLGSYSNQPQHF